The 4 T cell receptor beta chains given below trace back to one sample, sequenced in a study of T-cell memory formation after mild COVID-19. TCRdb re-called the 5' RACE reads through MiXCR, storing one row per CDR3 protein. The sample carries 250,000 or so distinct CDR3 sequences, roughly 18% recorded once. The specimen sequenced was PBMCs or a T cell subset sorted from them (not recorded which). These receptors originate from a man between 18 and 35 years old who had mild COVID-19 (a few samples of this study predate the infection). Cell type and time point are not known.

The genes are TRBV30 and TRBJ2-3; no clear D gene. The CDR3 contains 12 residues. Germline CDR1 and CDR2: GTSNPN and SVGIG (reference sequence). The germline V and J ends were trimmed by 2 bases and 6 bases, with 9 bases remaining between them. CDR3 loop: CAWSMTWDTQYF. DNA for the CDR3: TGTGCCTGGAGTATGACTTGGGATACGCAGTATTTT.

Here the CDR3 reads CASSPSDRVGELFF. The CDR3 DNA sequence: TGCGCCAGCAGCCCGTCTGACAGGGTCGGGGAGCTGTTTTTT. This chain links TRBV4-3 with TRBJ2-2; TRBD1 agrees at 7 bases. Germline CDR1 and CDR2: LGHNA and YSLEER. V dropped 4 bases and J dropped 7; count of bases not matched to a gene: 6. This CDR3 is 14 amino acids long.

CDR3 region: CAISERQGNQPQHF. CDR3 coding DNA: TGTGCCATCAGTGAACGACAGGGCAATCAGCCCCAGCATTTT. The chain combines TRBV10-3 with TRBJ1-5; tentative D call: TRBD1 (6 bases). The CDR3 totals 14 residues. Looked up from germline, CDR1 is ENHRY and CDR2 is SYGVKD. Trimming stripped 3 bases from V and 2 bases from J, with 8 bases between.

The genes are TRBV10-3 and TRBJ2-2; weak D call: TRBD1 (5 bases). Germline V lookup: CDR1 ENHRY, CDR2 SYGVKD. V was cut by 6 bases and J by 1 base, with 15 bases left in between. The CDR3 runs 16 residues. DNA for the CDR3: TGTGCCATCAGCCCCTTCAGGACACTGAACACCGGGGAGCTGTTTTTT. Protein: CAISPFRTLNTGELFF.